Listed below are T cell receptor beta chains from one sample, sequenced in a study of T cell responses to AZD1222 COVID-19 vaccine. Assay used: immunoSEQ multiplex PCR; TCRdb lists only in-frame clones, some missing. Among 84,000 or so clones, 70% to 90% were seen once, and the ten largest hold around 1.5%. Material: peripheral blood, obtained on day 0 of AZD1222 vaccination. All receptors derive from an adult in good health. Each CDR3 is given with its conserved first and last residue. The order of the fields is J gene, V gene, clone size, D gene, CDR3 DNA, CDR3 protein. D genes are given only for firm matches. Expanded clones are given a class, and other clones once, few, many or no size at all.

>TRBJ1-4|TRBV18|-|-
TGTGCCAGCTCCCAAAAGCGGGACACCGGTGAAAAACTGTTTTTT
CASSQKRDTGEKLFF
>TRBJ1-6|TRBV27|-|TRBD1
TGTGCCAGCAGTTTATTACAGGGGAATTCACCCCTCCACTTT
CASSLLQGNSPLHF
>TRBJ2-1|TRBV12-3/TRBV12-4|-|-
TGTGCCAGCCTCTTCTACAATGAGCAGTTCTTC
CASLFYNEQFF
>TRBJ1-5|TRBV4-2|once|TRBD1
TGTGCCAGCAGCCCCCGGGACAGGGCACCTTATAGCAATCAGCCCCAGCATTTT
CASSPRDRAPYSNQPQHF
>TRBJ2-7|TRBV29-1|-|-
TGCAGCGTTGTTCTGGGGGTCCACGAGCAGTACTTC
CSVVLGVHEQYF
>TRBJ2-7|TRBV2|-|-
TGTGCCAGCAGTCTACAGGACTACGAGCAGTACTTC
CASSLQDYEQYF
>TRBJ2-5|TRBV9|-|-
TGTGCCAGCAGCGCGGGGACCTTCCCATCAGAGACCCAGTACTTC
CASSAGTFPSETQYF
>TRBJ2-7|TRBV12-3/TRBV12-4|-|-
TGTGCCAGTACAGCTGCTCCCTCCTACGAGCAGTACTTC
CASTAAPSYEQYF
>TRBJ2-1|TRBV7-3|-|-
TGTGCCAGCAGCCAATCCGGACTAATGTACAATGAGCAGTTCTTC
CASSQSGLMYNEQFF
>TRBJ1-1|TRBV7-3|-|-
TGTGCCAGCAGCTTACAGGTATACGCTGAAGCTTTCTTT
CASSLQVYAEAFF
>TRBJ2-2|TRBV19|-|-
TGTGCCAGTATTGAACAGGCCCGCACCGGGGAGCTGTTTTTT
CASIEQARTGELFF
>TRBJ2-3|TRBV18|-|TRBD1
TGTGCCAGCTCACCAAGACAGGGGGTAATCGCCGATACGCAGTATTTT
CASSPRQGVIADTQYF
>TRBJ1-2|TRBV2|-|TRBD1
TGTGCCAGCACCCAGCGGGACAGTGGAGCGGGGGGCTACACCTTC
CASTQRDSGAGGYTF
>TRBJ2-7|TRBV6-2/TRBV6-3|few|TRBD2
TGTGCCAGCAGTCTCACGGGGCCCGGGACTAGGTCCGAGCAGTACTTC
CASSLTGPGTRSEQYF
>TRBJ2-7|TRBV29-1|few|TRBD2
TGCAGCGTTGCCATAGCGGGAACCGACCCCTACGAGCAGTACTTC
CSVAIAGTDPYEQYF
>TRBJ1-1|TRBV21-1|-|-
TGTGCCAGCGCGTTGCGGACTGAAGCTTTCTTT
CASALRTEAFF
>TRBJ1-4|TRBV7-2|-|-
TGTGCCAGCAGCTTGACAGGCTTTGGAGGTGAAAAACTGTTTTTT
CASSLTGFGGEKLFF
>TRBJ2-1|TRBV2|-|TRBD2
TGTGCCAGCAGAGACTGGACTAGCGGGAGGGCCAATGAGCAGTTCTTC
CASRDWTSGRANEQFF
>TRBJ2-3|TRBV9|once|-
TGTGCCAGCAGCGTCTTAGGAGACACAGATACGCAGTATTTT
CASSVLGDTDTQYF
>TRBJ1-3|TRBV7-8|-|-
TGTGCCAGCACCTCGGGGAACCGGGCCATCGAGGGCACCATATATTTT
CASTSGNRAIEGTIYF
>TRBJ2-1|TRBV21-1|-|-
TGTGCCAGCAGCAAAGGGACAGGGAGGGATGAGCAGTTCTTC
CASSKGTGRDEQFF
>TRBJ2-1|TRBV25-1|-|TRBD2
TGTGCCATGCTAGCGGGAGGTGCCGATGAGCAGTTCTTC
CAMLAGGADEQFF
>TRBJ2-1|TRBV5-1|-|TRBD2
TGCGCCAGCAGCGACCCGGGACTAGTCTATGAGCAGTTCTTC
CASSDPGLVYEQFF
>TRBJ1-5|TRBV11-2|once|-
TGTGCCAGCAGCTTCCGGGACACTAATCAGCCCCAGCATTTT
CASSFRDTNQPQHF
>TRBJ2-2|TRBV29-1|-|-
TGCAGCGCCACCCTTTTTACCACCGGGGAGCTGTTTTTT
CSATLFTTGELFF
>TRBJ1-2|TRBV6-5|-|TRBD1
TGTGCCAGCAGTAGACGACAGGGGGTGGACTATGGCTACACCTTC
CASSRRQGVDYGYTF
>TRBJ1-2|TRBV18|-|-
TGTGCCAGCTCACCGATTCCAGGGTTGAGGTATGGCTACACCTTC
CASSPIPGLRYGYTF
>TRBJ1-2|TRBV5-1|-|-
TGCGCCAGCAGCGTCTTAACAGGGACGGAAAGCTACACCTTC
CASSVLTGTESYTF
>TRBJ2-3|TRBV7-9|-|TRBD2
TGTGCCAGCAGCGCCATAGCGGGCCTCACAGATACGCAGTATTTT
CASSAIAGLTDTQYF
>TRBJ1-2|TRBV5-1|-|-
TGCGCCAGCAGCCCCGGGGACACCTATGGCTACACCTTC
CASSPGDTYGYTF
>TRBJ1-2|TRBV9|-|-
TGTGCCAGCAGCGTAACAGGGAGGTCTGGCTACACCTTC
CASSVTGRSGYTF
>TRBJ1-1|TRBV2|once|-
TGTGCCAGCATACTCGGGGGCCCAACCACTGAAGCTTTCTTT
CASILGGPTTEAFF
>TRBJ1-1|TRBV18|-|-
TGTGCCAGCGCCCAACAGGGTGGCACTGAAGCTTTCTTT
CASAQQGGTEAFF